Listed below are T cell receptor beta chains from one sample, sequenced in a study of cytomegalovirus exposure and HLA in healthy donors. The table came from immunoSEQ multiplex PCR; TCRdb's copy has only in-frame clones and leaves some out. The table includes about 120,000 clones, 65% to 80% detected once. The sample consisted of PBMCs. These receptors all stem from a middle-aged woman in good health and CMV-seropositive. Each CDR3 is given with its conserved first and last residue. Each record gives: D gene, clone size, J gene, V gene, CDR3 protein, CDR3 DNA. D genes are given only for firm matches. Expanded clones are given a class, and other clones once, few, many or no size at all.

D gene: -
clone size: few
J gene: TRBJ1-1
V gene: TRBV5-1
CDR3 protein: CASSLDRNTEAFF
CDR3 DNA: TGCGCCAGCAGCTTGGACAGGAATACTGAAGCTTTCTTT

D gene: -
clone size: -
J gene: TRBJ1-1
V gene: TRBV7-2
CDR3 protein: CASSLEASASAFF
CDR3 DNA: TGTGCCAGCAGCTTAGAAGCTTCCGCGAGCGCTTTCTTT

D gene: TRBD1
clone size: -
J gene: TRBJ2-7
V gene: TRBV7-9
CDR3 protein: CASKGTEVSYEQYF
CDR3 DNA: TGTGCCAGCAAAGGGACAGAAGTATCCTACGAGCAGTACTTC

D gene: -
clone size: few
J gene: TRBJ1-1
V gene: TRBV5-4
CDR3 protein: CASSLEPLGRTEAFF
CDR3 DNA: TGTGCCAGCAGCTTGGAGCCACTAGGCCGGACTGAAGCTTTCTTT

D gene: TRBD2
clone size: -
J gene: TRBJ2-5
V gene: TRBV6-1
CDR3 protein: CASSELAGGPETQYF
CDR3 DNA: TGTGCCAGCAGTGAACTAGCGGGGGGGCCAGAGACCCAGTACTTC

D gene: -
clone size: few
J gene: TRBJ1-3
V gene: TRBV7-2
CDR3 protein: CASTLEAGAVGNTIYF
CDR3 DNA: TGTGCCAGCACCCTAGAGGCGGGGGCGGTAGGAAACACCATATATTTT

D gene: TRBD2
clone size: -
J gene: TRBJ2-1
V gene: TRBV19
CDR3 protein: CASSIARGVLFF
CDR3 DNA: TGTGCCAGTAGTATTGCACGGGGGGTCCTGTTCTTC

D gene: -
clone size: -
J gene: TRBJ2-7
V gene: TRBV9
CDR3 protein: CASSVGGGGRYEQYF
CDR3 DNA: TGTGCCAGCAGCGTAGGGGGAGGGGGTAGGTACGAGCAGTACTTC

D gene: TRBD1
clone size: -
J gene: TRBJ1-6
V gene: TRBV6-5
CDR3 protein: CASSYSTGTQSPLHF
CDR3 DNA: TGTGCCAGCAGTTACTCGACAGGGACCCAATCACCCCTCCACTTT

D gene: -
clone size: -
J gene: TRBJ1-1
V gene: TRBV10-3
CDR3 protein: CAISEVGITEAFF
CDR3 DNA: TGTGCCATCAGTGAGGTCGGGATAACTGAAGCTTTCTTT

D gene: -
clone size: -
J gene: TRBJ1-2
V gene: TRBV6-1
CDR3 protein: CASSELRDNGYTF
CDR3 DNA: TGTGCCAGCAGTGAGCTCAGGGACAATGGCTACACCTTC

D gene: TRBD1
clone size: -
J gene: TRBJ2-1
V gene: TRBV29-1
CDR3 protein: CSACPGTGNREQFF
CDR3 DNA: TGCAGCGCTTGTCCCGGGACAGGGAATAGGGAGCAGTTCTTC

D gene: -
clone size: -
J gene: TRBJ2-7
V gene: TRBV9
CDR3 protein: CASSVSGGFEVEQYF
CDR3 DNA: TGTGCCAGCAGCGTATCTGGGGGGTTCGAGGTCGAGCAGTACTTC

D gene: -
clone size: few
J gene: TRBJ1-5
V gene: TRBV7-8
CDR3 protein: CASTPKWEYSNQPQHF
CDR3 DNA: TGTGCCAGCACCCCAAAGTGGGAGTATAGCAATCAGCCCCAGCATTTT

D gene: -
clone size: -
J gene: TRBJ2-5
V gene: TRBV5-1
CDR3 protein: CASSEQGPQETQYF
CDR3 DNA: TGCGCCAGCAGCGAGCAGGGTCCCCAAGAGACCCAGTACTTC

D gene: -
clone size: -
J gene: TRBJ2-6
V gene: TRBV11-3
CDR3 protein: CASSLGTPGANVLTF
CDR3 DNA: TGTGCCAGCAGCTTAGGAACTCCTGGGGCCAACGTCCTGACTTTC

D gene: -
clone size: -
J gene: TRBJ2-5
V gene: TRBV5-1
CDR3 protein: CASSPGWTELQETQYF
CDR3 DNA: TGCGCCAGCAGCCCTGGGTGGACAGAACTACAAGAGACCCAGTACTTC

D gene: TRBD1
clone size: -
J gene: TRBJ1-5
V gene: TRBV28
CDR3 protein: CASSFPERTGNQPQHF
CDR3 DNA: TGTGCCAGCAGTTTTCCGGAGAGGACAGGGAATCAGCCCCAGCATTTT

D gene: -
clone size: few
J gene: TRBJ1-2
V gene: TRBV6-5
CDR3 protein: CASSYDGANYGYTF
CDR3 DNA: TGTGCCAGCAGTTACGACGGAGCTAACTATGGCTACACCTTC

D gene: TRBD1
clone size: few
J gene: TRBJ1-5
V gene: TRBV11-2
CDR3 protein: CASSQKRDRVTNQPQHF
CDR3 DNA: TGTGCCAGCAGCCAAAAGAGGGACAGGGTGACCAATCAGCCCCAGCATTTT

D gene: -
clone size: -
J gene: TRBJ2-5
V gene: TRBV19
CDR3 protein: CASSIAHGESETQYF
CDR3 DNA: TGTGCCAGTAGTATAGCCCACGGAGAGTCGGAGACCCAGTACTTC

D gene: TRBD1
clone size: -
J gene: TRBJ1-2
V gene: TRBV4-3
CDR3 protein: CASSQLGQGRTHGYTF
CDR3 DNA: TGCGCCAGCAGCCAACTTGGACAGGGTCGGACCCATGGCTACACCTTC

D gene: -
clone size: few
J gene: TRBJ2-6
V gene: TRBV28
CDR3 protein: CASSLGGISGANVLTF
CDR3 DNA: TGTGCCAGCAGTTTAGGAGGGATCTCTGGGGCCAACGTCCTGACTTTC

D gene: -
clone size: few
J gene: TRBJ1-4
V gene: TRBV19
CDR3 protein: CASSILQGSNEKLFF
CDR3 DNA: TGTGCCAGTAGTATCCTACAGGGATCTAATGAAAAACTGTTTTTT

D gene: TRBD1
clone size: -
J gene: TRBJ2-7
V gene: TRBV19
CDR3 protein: CASSRQGLNYEQYF
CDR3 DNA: TGTGCCAGTAGCAGACAGGGTTTAAACTACGAGCAGTACTTC